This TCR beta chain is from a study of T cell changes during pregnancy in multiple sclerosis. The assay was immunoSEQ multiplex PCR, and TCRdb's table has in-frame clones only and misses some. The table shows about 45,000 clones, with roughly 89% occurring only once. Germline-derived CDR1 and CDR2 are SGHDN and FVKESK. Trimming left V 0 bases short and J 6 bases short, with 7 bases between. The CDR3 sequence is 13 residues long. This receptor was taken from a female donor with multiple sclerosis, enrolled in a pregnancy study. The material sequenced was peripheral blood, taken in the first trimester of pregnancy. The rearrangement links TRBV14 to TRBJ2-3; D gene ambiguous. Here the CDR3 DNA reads TGTGCCAGCAGCCAAGATCTAGTTGATACGCAGTATTTT. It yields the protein CASSQDLVDTQYF.